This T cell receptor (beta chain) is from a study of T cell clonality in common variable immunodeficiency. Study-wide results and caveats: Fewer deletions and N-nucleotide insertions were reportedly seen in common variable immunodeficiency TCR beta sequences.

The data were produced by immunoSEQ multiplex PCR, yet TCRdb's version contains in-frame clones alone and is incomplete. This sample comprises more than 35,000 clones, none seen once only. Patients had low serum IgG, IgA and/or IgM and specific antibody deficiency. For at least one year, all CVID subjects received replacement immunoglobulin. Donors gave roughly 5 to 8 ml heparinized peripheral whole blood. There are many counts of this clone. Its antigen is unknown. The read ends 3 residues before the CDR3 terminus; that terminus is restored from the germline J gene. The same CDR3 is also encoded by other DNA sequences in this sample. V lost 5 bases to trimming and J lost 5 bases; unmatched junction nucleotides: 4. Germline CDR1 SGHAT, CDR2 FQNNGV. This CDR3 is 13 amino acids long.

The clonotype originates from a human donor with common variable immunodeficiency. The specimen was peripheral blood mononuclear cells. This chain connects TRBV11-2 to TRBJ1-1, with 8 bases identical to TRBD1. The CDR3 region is CASSRDRGTEAFF. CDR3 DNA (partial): TGTGCCAGCAGCCGAGACAGGGGTACTGAA.